The clone carrying this T cell receptor (beta chain) was counted many times. This specimen comes from a study of blood T cell repertoires in COVID-19. At the level of the study: Some COVID-19 samples were acute and others convalescent; all came from the United States, Italy and Spain.

The CDR3 sequence is 15 residues long. The J segment lost 0 bases and the V segment lost 7 bases, leaving 8 bases of the junction unmatched. Per the germline V gene, CDR1 is MNHEY and CDR2 is SVGAGI. Using immunoSEQ multiplex PCR, the repertoire was profiled, and TCRdb retains in-frame clones only, with some absent. This table holds more than 450,000 clones, approximately 86% found once. The sample was PBMCs or T cells enriched from blood (not recorded which). This chain connects TRBV6-5 to TRBJ1-1; TRBD1 aligns across 7 bases. The TCR sequence derives from a woman between 18 and 30 years old who had recovered from COVID-19. CDR3 region: CASTGDRPLNTEAFF. The CDR3 coding sequence is TGTGCCAGCACCGGGGACAGACCCCTGAACACTGAAGCTTTCTTT.